The clone carrying this T cell receptor beta chain was observed many times. Its antigen is not known. This beta chain lies outside the target of a library built for alpha chains; its clone size means little. The entry originates in a study of spatial heterogeneity in lung cancer. General study points: Higher tumor mutation counts went along with higher counts of expanded intratumoral alpha and beta TCRs.

This CDR3 comprises 15 residues. Germline assignment: CDR1 MNHNS and CDR2 SASEGT. V was pared by 6 bases and J by 0 bases, with 12 bases between. The sample's time point: sample taken at primary tumor resection. TCRdb reprocessed the 5' RACE reads via MiXCR and lists one record per CDR3 protein. The sample lists some 16,000 distinct CDR3 sequences; around 6.5% were seen once. The sample here was lung tumor tissue, taken at surgery. The gene calls are TRBV6-1 and TRBJ1-3; D call uncertain. The receptor's source is a female donor with early-stage non-small cell lung cancer. In nucleotides, the CDR3 is TGTGCCAGCAGGGACGGCAGGAACTCTGGAAACACCATATATTTT. Translating gives CASRDGRNSGNTIYF.